Listed below are T cell receptor beta chains from one sample, sequenced in a study of blood T cell repertoires in COVID-19. The data were produced by immunoSEQ multiplex PCR, yet TCRdb's version contains in-frame clones alone and is incomplete. This table holds approximately 160,000 clones, 70% to 90% found once. The sequenced sample was peripheral blood. The receptors derive from an older woman with COVID-19, enrolled during active disease. Both conserved end residues are part of each CDR3. D genes are given only for firm matches. Clone size is shown for a subset of rows, as once, few, many or a class of expanded clone.

abundance: many; j_gene: TRBJ2-2; v_gene: TRBV7-9; len: 14; d_gene: TRBD1; CDR3nt: TGTGCCAGCAGCTGGACAGGGGGAACCGGGGAGCTGTTTTTT; CDR3aa: CASSWTGGTGELFF
abundance: -; j_gene: TRBJ1-2; v_gene: TRBV15; len: 14; d_gene: -; CDR3nt: TGTGCCACCAGTGCCGGGGAGACGAACTATGGCTACACCTTC; CDR3aa: CATSAGETNYGYTF
abundance: -; j_gene: TRBJ2-1; v_gene: TRBV7-2; len: 15; d_gene: TRBD2; CDR3nt: TGTGCCAGCAGGAAGACTAGCGGGGGGTACAATGAGCAGTTCTTC; CDR3aa: CASRKTSGGYNEQFF
abundance: -; j_gene: TRBJ1-1; v_gene: TRBV5-5; len: 16; d_gene: TRBD1; CDR3nt: TGTGCCAGCAGCTTATTGGACAGGGGGCTCGTCACTGAAGCTTTCTTT; CDR3aa: CASSLLDRGLVTEAFF
abundance: -; j_gene: TRBJ2-3; v_gene: TRBV5-6; len: 16; d_gene: TRBD2; CDR3nt: TGTGCCAGCAGCTACCGGCAGCGGGGGCCCACCGGTACGCAGTATTTT; CDR3aa: CASSYRQRGPTGTQYF
abundance: once; j_gene: TRBJ2-2; v_gene: TRBV7-3; len: 15; d_gene: -; CDR3nt: TGTGCCAGCAGCCCCCGTGAGGGGGGGACCGGGGAGCTGTTTTTT; CDR3aa: CASSPREGGTGELFF
abundance: -; j_gene: TRBJ1-5; v_gene: TRBV25-1; len: 13; d_gene: -; CDR3nt: TGTGCCAGTACGTCTACAGGGAATCAGCCCCAGCATTTT; CDR3aa: CASTSTGNQPQHF
abundance: -; j_gene: TRBJ2-5; v_gene: TRBV24-1; len: 15; d_gene: -; CDR3nt: TGTGCCACCAGTGCTCCGGGACACCTCCAAGAGACCCAGTACTTC; CDR3aa: CATSAPGHLQETQYF
abundance: -; j_gene: TRBJ1-1; v_gene: TRBV15; len: 15; d_gene: TRBD1; CDR3nt: TGTGCCACCAGCAGCCGGGACAGGGGTACCACTGAAGCTTTCTTT; CDR3aa: CATSSRDRGTTEAFF
abundance: -; j_gene: TRBJ2-1; v_gene: TRBV27; len: 13; d_gene: -; CDR3nt: TGTGCCAGCAGTTTGGGCAGGGGAAATGAGCAGTTCTTC; CDR3aa: CASSLGRGNEQFF
abundance: -; j_gene: TRBJ2-2; v_gene: TRBV11-3; len: 15; d_gene: -; CDR3nt: TGTGCCAGCAGCCCCGGGACTTTGAACACCGGGGAGCTGTTTTTT; CDR3aa: CASSPGTLNTGELFF
abundance: -; j_gene: TRBJ1-2; v_gene: TRBV6-6; len: 16; d_gene: TRBD1; CDR3nt: TGTGCCAGCAGTAGGGGGGGACAGGTCTTTAACTATGGCTACACCTTC; CDR3aa: CASSRGGQVFNYGYTF
abundance: -; j_gene: TRBJ1-6; v_gene: TRBV19; len: 14; d_gene: -; CDR3nt: TGTGCCAGTAGTATAACCCCGGGGAATTCACCCCTCCACTTT; CDR3aa: CASSITPGNSPLHF
abundance: -; j_gene: TRBJ2-5; v_gene: TRBV5-5; len: 15; d_gene: -; CDR3nt: TGTGCCAGCAGCTCAGTTGGTGGCCCCCAAGAGACCCAGTACTTC; CDR3aa: CASSSVGGPQETQYF
abundance: -; j_gene: TRBJ1-3; v_gene: TRBV2; len: 15; d_gene: -; CDR3nt: TGTGCCAGCAGCGACCAGGGGTGGAATGGAAACACCATATATTTT; CDR3aa: CASSDQGWNGNTIYF
abundance: -; j_gene: TRBJ1-4; v_gene: TRBV28; len: 14; d_gene: TRBD1; CDR3nt: TGTGCCAGCAGCCGGGACAGGGTGAATGAAAAACTGTTTTTT; CDR3aa: CASSRDRVNEKLFF
abundance: -; j_gene: TRBJ1-1; v_gene: TRBV12-3/TRBV12-4; len: 11; d_gene: -; CDR3nt: TGTGCCAGCAGTTTTATGGGGGGAGCTTTCTTT; CDR3aa: CASSFMGGAFF
abundance: -; j_gene: TRBJ2-5; v_gene: TRBV18; len: 13; d_gene: TRBD2; CDR3nt: TGTGCCAGCTCCCCTCGGACTAGCGGGGTCGAGTACTTC; CDR3aa: CASSPRTSGVEYF
abundance: -; j_gene: TRBJ2-6; v_gene: TRBV2; len: 21; d_gene: TRBD1; CDR3nt: TGTGCCACCCCAAAGGGGGCAGGGGGCCTCCAGGGGGCCTCTGGGGCCAACGTCCTGACTTTC; CDR3aa: CATPKGAGGLQGASGANVLTF
abundance: -; j_gene: TRBJ2-2; v_gene: TRBV5-1; len: 16; d_gene: TRBD2; CDR3nt: TGCGCCAGCAGCTTGCTGCGGGAGGGCCATTCCGGGGAGCTGTTTTTT; CDR3aa: CASSLLREGHSGELFF
abundance: -; j_gene: TRBJ1-2; v_gene: TRBV25-1; len: 14; d_gene: TRBD1; CDR3nt: TGTGCCAGCAGTCGGGAGAACAGGGGCGGAGGCTACACCTTC; CDR3aa: CASSRENRGGGYTF
abundance: -; j_gene: TRBJ1-6; v_gene: TRBV5-6; len: 14; d_gene: TRBD1; CDR3nt: TGTGCCAGCAGCTTGAGACAGGGGGTGGCACCCCTCCACTTT; CDR3aa: CASSLRQGVAPLHF
abundance: -; j_gene: TRBJ1-6; v_gene: TRBV27; len: 14; d_gene: -; CDR3nt: TGTGCCAGTTCCCGAAGGCGGGAACGTTCACCCCTCCACTTT; CDR3aa: CASSRRRERSPLHF
abundance: -; j_gene: TRBJ1-1; v_gene: TRBV14; len: 15; d_gene: -; CDR3nt: TGTGCCAGCAGCCAAGTTGGGGGAGGGATGGCTGAAGCTTTCTTT; CDR3aa: CASSQVGGGMAEAFF
abundance: -; j_gene: TRBJ1-6; v_gene: TRBV12-5; len: 12; d_gene: TRBD1; CDR3nt: TGTGCTAGTGCCGGGACAGGTTCACCCCTCCACTTT; CDR3aa: CASAGTGSPLHF